These 10 T cell receptor beta chains originate from one sample sequenced in a study of cytomegalovirus exposure and HLA in healthy donors. Vbeta (60) and Jbeta (13) primers were used in the PCR. Profiling relied on immunoSEQ multiplex PCR, and the TCRdb table lists in-frame clones only, not all of them. The table includes approximately 180,000 clones, 80% to 85% detected once. Sequencing was performed on PBMCs. The source of these receptors is a young woman in good health and CMV-seronegative.

The rearrangement links TRBV14 to TRBJ2-1; 7 bases fit TRBD2. V shed 4 bases, J shed 5 bases, and the junction held 11 bases outside the gene matches. Germline V gene sequence: CDR1 SGHDN, CDR2 FVKESK. This CDR3 contains 16 residues. The CDR3 loop is CASSPRASGLHNEQFF. The CDR3 coding sequence is TGTGCCAGCAGCCCCCGGGCTAGCGGCCTACACAATGAGCAGTTCTTC.

The chain couples TRBV9 to TRBJ2-1; 7 bases are shared with TRBD2. The CDR3 runs 13 residues. The ends lost 3 bases at V and 10 bases at J; junction bases unmatched: 7. Germline V lookup: CDR1 SGDLS, CDR2 YYNGEE. CDR3 amino acids: CASSGAGRQEQFF. The CDR3 coding sequence is TGTGCCAGCAGCGGGGCCGGGAGGCAAGAGCAGTTCTTC. Full variable domain (outside the CDR3, taken from reference TRBV9 and TRBJ2-1): DSGVTQTPKHLITATGQRVTLRCSPRSGDLSVYWYQQSLDQGLQFLIQYYNGEERAKGNILERFSAQQFPDLHSELNLSSLELGDSALYFCASSGAGRQEQFFGPGTRLTVL.

Details on this clone: The germline gene is not matched at one end of the junction; a read error may be the cause. The gene calls are TRBV28 and TRBJ1-1, with 8 bases matching TRBD1. This CDR3 comprises 13 residues. In germline, CDR1 is MDHEN, CDR2 SYDVKM. The CDR3 spells CVSWGQVNTEAFF. The CDR3 nucleotides are TGTGTCAGCTGGGGACAGGTGAACACTGAAGCTTTCTTT.

The chain has TRBV5-6 and TRBJ2-1, with a possible D match to TRBD2 (5 bases). The CDR3 is made up of 16 amino acids. The ends were cut back, 0 bases at V and 4 bases at J, with 14 bases in the middle. Germline V lookup: CDR1 SGHDT, CDR2 YYEEEE. Here the CDR3 DNA reads TGTGCCAGCAGCTTGGCGGTATCGGGAAGATACAATGAGCAGTTCTTC. It codes for CASSLAVSGRYNEQFF.

This rearrangement joins TRBV19 to TRBJ1-1, with a tentative D call TRBD1 (5 bases). V shed 4 bases and J shed 1 base, with 13 bases lying between them. Germline values: CDR1 LNHDA, CDR2 SQIVND (reference sequence). This CDR3 contains 15 residues. For the CDR3, the DNA is TGTGCCAGTAGTAAAGGACCGGGGGGGAACACTGAAGCTTTCTTT. Translation gives CASSKGPGGNTEAFF.

The genes are TRBV28 and TRBJ2-5, with a possible D match to TRBD2 (6 bases). The CDR3 covers 16 residues. Trimming pared 6 bases from V and 3 bases from J, leaving 20 bases between. CDR1 is MDHEN, CDR2 SYDVKM, per germline. DNA for the CDR3: TGTGCCAGCAGCCGCCTTGCGGAGGGCGGGAAAGAGACCCAGTACTTC. Translated: CASSRLAEGGKETQYF.

The J gene is TRBJ2-1, the V gene TRBV2; D is possibly TRBD1 (5 bases). This CDR3 comprises 13 residues. V gave up 4 bases and J gave up 9 bases, with 13 bases separating them. Germline V CDR1 and CDR2: SNHLY, FYNNEI. The DNA for the CDR3 is TGTGCCAGCAGTGTCTTTAGGGGTGGTGAGCAGTTCTTC. Its protein is CASSVFRGGEQFF.

In its sample, this clone was seen a few times. The DNA of the CDR3 is TGTGCCAGCAGCGGAGTTATGAACACTGAAGCTTTCTTT. This codes for CASSGVMNTEAFF. The chain is built from TRBV9 and TRBJ1-1; D gene uncertain. CDR1 and CDR2 (germline): SGDLS, YYNGEE. CDR3 length: 13 residues. The V end lost 3 bases, the J end lost 0 bases, and 6 bases lay between the germline ends. The whole variable domain, filled in from reference TRBV9 and TRBJ1-1, reads DSGVTQTPKHLITATGQRVTLRCSPRSGDLSVYWYQQSLDQGLQFLIQYYNGEERAKGNILERFSAQQFPDLHSELNLSSLELGDSALYFCASSGVMNTEAFFGQGTRLTVV.

This clone is a singleton in its sample. The gene calls are TRBV4-2 and TRBJ1-2, with D maybe TRBD1 (6 bases). Germline values: CDR1 LGHNA, CDR2 YNFKEQ. V lost 7 bases, J lost 8 bases, and 14 bases lay in between. The CDR3 spans 12 residues. The CDR3 reads CASNSGGGGYTF. CDR3 DNA sequence: TGTGCCAGCAATTCTGGGGGGGGCGGCTACACCTTC.

The sample holds a few counts of this clone. The chain links TRBV15 to TRBJ1-1; the match to TRBD1 covers 9 bases. Germline CDR1 and CDR2: LNHNV and YYDKDF (reference sequence). V was pared by 3 bases and J by 4 bases, with 6 bases of the junction left unmatched. This CDR3 has 15 residues. The CDR3 spells CATSSHTGGITEAFF. CDR3 in DNA: TGTGCCACCAGCAGTCATACAGGGGGCATCACTGAAGCTTTCTTT.